This TCR beta chain derives from a study of T cells in Graves' hyperthyroidism and ophthalmopathy. Regions amplified from RNA transcripts were the TCR beta CDR3 regions. In the first-round RT-PCR of the TCR CDR3, the HTBI primer set was used. MiXCR, applied by TCRdb to the multiplex PCR reads, yields one record per CDR3 protein. Here the sample spans about 280,000 distinct CDR3 sequences, less than 30% being singletons. Germline assignment: CDR1 MNHEY and CDR2 SMNVEV (reference sequence). The CDR3 sequence is 17 residues long. V lost 4 bases and J lost 5; bases outside the gene matches: 16. The sequenced sample consisted of blood. The V and J genes are TRBV27 and TRBJ2-7; 8 bases map to TRBD2. This clonotype was sampled from a man aged 35 to 55 with Graves' hyperthyroidism that later progressed to Graves' ophthalmopathy. CDR3 in amino acids: CASSSTGLSPGGNEQYF. The DNA for the CDR3 is TGTGCCAGCAGTTCTACGGGACTTAGCCCGGGGGGGAACGAGCAGTACTTC.